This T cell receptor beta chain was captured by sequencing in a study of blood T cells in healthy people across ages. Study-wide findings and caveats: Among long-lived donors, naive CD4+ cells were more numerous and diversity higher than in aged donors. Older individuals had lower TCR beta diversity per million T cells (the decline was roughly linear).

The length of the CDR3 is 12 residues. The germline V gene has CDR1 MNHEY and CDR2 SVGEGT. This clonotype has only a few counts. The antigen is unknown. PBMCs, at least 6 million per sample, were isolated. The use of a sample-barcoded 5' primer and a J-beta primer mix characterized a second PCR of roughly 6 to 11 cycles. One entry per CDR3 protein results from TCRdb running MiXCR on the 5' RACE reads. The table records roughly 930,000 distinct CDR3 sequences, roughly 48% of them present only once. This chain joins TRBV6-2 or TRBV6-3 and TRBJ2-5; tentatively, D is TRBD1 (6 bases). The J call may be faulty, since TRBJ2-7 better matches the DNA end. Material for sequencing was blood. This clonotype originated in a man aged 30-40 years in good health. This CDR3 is CASSPRGGEQYF. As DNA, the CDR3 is TGTGCCAGCTCTCCACGAGGGGGCGAGCAGTACTTC.